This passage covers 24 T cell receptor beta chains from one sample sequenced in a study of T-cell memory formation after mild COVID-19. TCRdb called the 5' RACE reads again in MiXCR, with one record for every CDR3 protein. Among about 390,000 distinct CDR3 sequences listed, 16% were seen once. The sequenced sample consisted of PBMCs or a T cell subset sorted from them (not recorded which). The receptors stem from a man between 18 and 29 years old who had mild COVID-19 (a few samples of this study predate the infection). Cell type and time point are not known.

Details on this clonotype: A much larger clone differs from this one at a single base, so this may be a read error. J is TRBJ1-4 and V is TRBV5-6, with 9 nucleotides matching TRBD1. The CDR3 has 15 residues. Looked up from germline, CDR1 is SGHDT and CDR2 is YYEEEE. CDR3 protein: CASSSPGTGSEKLIF. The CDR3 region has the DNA TGTGCCAGCAGCTCACCCGGGACAGGGTCTGAAAAACTGATTTTT.

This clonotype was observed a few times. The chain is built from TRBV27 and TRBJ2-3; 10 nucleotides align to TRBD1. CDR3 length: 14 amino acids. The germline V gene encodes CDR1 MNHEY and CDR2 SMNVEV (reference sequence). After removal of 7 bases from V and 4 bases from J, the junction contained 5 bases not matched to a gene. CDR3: CASTPDRGSDTQYF. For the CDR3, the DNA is TGTGCCAGCACCCCGGACAGGGGGTCAGATACGCAGTATTTT.

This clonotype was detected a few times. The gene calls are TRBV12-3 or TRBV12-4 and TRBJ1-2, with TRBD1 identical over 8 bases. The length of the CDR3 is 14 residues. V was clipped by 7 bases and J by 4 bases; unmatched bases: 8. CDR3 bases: TGTGCCAGCACCCAGGGGGCCCAGGTCTATGGCTACACCTTC. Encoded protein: CASTQGAQVYGYTF.

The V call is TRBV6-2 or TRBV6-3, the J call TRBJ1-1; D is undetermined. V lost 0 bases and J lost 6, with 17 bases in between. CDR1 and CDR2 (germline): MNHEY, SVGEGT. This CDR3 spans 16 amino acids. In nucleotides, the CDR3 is TGTGCCAGCAGTTACTCAGGAGGGTGGCAAGGCGCTGAAGCTTTCTTT. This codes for CASSYSGGWQGAEAFF.

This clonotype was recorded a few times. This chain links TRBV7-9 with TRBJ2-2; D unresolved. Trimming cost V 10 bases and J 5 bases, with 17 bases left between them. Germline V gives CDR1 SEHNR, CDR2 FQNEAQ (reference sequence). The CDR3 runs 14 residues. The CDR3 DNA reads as TGTGCCACCCCGGTACAGCCATATACCGGGGAGCTGTTTTTT. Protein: CATPVQPYTGELFF.

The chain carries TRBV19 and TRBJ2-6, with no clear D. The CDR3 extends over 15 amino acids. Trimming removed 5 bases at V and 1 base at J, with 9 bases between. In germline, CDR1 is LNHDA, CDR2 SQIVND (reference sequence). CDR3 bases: TGTGCCAGTAGTCTCTGGGTGTCTGGGGCCAACGTCCTGACTTTC. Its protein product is CASSLWVSGANVLTF.

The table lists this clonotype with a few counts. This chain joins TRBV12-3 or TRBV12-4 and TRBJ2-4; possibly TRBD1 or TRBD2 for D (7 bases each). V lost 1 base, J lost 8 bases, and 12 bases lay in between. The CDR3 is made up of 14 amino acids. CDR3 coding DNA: TGTGCCAGCAGTTTAGGGCAGGGGGGGGACATTCAGTACTTC. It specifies CASSLGQGGDIQYF.

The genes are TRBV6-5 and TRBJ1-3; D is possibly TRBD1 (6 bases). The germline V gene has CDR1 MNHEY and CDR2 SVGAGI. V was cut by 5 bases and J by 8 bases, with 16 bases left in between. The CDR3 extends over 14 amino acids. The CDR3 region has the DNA TGTGCCAGCAGTGCCGGGACAAGAGGGGACACCATATATTTT. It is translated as CASSAGTRGDTIYF.

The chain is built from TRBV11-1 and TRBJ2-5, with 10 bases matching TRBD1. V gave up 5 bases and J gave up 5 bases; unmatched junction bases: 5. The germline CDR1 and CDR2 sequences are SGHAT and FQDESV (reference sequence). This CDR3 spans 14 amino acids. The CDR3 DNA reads TGTGCCAGCAGCATCGACAGGGGGCGGGAGACCCAGTACTTC. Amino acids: CASSIDRGRETQYF.

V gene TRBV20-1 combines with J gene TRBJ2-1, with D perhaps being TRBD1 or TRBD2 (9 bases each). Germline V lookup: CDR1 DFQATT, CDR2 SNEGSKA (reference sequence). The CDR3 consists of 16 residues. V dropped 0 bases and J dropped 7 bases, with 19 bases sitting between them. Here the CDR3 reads CSARDEDRGLANEQFF. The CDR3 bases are TGCAGTGCTAGAGATGAGGACAGGGGACTAGCAAATGAGCAGTTCTTC.

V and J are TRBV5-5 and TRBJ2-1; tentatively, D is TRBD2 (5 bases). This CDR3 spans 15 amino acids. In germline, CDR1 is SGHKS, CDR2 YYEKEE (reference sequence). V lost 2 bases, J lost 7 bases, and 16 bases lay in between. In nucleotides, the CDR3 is TGTGCCAGCAGCTTTCCGGACGCCCGGGGAAATGAGCAGTTCTTC. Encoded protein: CASSFPDARGNEQFF.

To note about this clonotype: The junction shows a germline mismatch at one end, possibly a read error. As DNA, the CDR3 is TGCGCCAGCAGCCATGAGGCGGGGAGGGAACGAGAAAAACTGATTTTT. Residues: CASSHEAGREREKLIF. This chain joins TRBV4-1 and TRBJ1-4; D is unresolved. The CDR3 length is 16 residues. Looked up from germline, CDR1 is MGHRA and CDR2 is YSYEKL.

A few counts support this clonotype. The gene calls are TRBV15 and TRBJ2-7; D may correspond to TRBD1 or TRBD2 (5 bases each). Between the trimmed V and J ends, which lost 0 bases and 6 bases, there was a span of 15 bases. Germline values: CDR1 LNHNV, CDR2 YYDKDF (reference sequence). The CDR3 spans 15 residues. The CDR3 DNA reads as TGTGCCACCAGCAGAGATAGGCAGGGACGACTCGAGCAGTACTTC. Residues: CATSRDRQGRLEQYF.

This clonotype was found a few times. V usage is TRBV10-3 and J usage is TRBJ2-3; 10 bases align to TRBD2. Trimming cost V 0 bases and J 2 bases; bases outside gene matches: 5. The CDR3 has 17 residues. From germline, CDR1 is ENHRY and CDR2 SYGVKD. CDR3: CAISESVSGGATDTQYF. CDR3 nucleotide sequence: TGTGCCATCAGTGAGTCTGTCAGCGGGGGGGCCACAGATACGCAGTATTTT.

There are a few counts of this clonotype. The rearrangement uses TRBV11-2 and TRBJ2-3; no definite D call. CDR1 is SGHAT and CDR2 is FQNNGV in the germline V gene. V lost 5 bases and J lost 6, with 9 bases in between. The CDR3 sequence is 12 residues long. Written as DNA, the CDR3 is TGTGCCAGCAGCGCCTCATGGGATACGCAGTATTTT. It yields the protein CASSASWDTQYF.

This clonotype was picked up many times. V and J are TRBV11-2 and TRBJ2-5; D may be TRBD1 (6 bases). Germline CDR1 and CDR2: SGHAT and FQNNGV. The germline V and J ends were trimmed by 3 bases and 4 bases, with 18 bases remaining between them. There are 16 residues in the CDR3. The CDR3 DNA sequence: TGTGCCAGCAGCTTGTTCTCGGGACAACCAGGAGAGACCCAGTACTTC. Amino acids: CASSLFSGQPGETQYF.

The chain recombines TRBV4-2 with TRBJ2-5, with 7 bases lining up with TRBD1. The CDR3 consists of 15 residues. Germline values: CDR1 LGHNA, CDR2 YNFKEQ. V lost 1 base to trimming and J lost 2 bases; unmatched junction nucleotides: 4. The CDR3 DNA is TGTGCCAGCAGCCAAGGGGGGACAGTACAAGAGACCCAGTACTTC. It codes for CASSQGGTVQETQYF.

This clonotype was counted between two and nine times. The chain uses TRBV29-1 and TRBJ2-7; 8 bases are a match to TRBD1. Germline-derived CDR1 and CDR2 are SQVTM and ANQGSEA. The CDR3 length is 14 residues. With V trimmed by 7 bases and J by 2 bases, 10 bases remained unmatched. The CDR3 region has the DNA TGCAGCGCCCTAACCGGGACAGGAGCCTACGAGCAGTACTTC. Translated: CSALTGTGAYEQYF.

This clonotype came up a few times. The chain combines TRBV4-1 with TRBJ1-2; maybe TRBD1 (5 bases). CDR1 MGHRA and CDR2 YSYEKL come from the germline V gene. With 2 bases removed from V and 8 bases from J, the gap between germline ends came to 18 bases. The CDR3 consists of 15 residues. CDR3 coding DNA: TGCGCCAGCAGCCAACCCAGATCCGGGGGGAGAGGCTACACCTTC. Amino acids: CASSQPRSGGRGYTF.

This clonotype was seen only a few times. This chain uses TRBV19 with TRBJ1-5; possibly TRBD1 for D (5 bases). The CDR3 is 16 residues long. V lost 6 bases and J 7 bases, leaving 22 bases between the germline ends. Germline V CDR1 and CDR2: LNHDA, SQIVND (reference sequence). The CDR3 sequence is CASSLDSAGGKQPQHF. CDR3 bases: TGTGCCAGTAGCCTCGATTCCGCCGGGGGAAAACAGCCCCAGCATTTT.

The chain's CDR3 is CAWSSTVGAFF. The CDR3 DNA reads TGTGCCTGGAGTTCGACGGTAGGAGCTTTCTTT. The chain links TRBV30 to TRBJ1-1; D remains unclear. Trimming pared 2 bases from V and 10 bases from J, leaving 11 bases between. The CDR3 is 11 amino acids. CDR1 is GTSNPN, CDR2 SVGIG, per germline (reference sequence). Full variable domain (missing parts from reference TRBV30 and TRBJ1-1): SQTIHQWPATLVQPVGSPLSLECTVEGTSNPNLYWYRQAAGRGLQLLFYSVGIGQISSEVPQNLSASRPQDRQFILSSKKLLLSDSGFYLCAWSSTVGAFFGQGTRLTVV.

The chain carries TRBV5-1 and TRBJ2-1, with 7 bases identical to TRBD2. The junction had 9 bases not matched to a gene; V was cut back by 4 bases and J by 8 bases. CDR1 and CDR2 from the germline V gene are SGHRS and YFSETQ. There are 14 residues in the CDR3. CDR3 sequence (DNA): TGCGCCAGCAGCCCGGGGACTGGGGGGGATGAGCAGTTCTTC. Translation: CASSPGTGGDEQFF. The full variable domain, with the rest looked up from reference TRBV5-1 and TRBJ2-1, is KAGVTQTPRYLIKTRGQQVTLSCSPISGHRSVSWYQQTPGQGLQFLFEYFSETQRNKGNFPGRFSGRQFSNSRSEMNVSTLELGDSALYLCASSPGTGGDEQFFGPGTRLTVL.

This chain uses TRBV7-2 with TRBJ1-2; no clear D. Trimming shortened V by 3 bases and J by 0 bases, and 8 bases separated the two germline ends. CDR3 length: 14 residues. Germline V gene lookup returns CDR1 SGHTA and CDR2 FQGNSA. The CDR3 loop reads CASSLYTSNYGYTF. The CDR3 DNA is TGTGCCAGCAGCTTGTACACTTCTAACTATGGCTACACCTTC.

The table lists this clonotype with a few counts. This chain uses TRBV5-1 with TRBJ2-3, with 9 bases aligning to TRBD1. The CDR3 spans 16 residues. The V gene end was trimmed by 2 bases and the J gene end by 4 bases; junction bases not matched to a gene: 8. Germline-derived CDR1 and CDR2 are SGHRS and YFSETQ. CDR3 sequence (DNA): TGCGCCAGCAGCTTAGACCCCGGGACAGGGCCAGATACGCAGTATTTT. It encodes CASSLDPGTGPDTQYF.